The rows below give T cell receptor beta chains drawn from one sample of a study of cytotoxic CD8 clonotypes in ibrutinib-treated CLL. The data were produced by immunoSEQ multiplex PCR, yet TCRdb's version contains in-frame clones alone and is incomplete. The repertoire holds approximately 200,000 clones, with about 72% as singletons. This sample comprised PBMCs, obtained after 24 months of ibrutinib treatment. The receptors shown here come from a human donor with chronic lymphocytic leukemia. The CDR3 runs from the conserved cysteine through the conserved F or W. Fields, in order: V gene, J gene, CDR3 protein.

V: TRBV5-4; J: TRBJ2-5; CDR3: CASSGERDSLQETQYF
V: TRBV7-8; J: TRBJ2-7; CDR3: CASSHRNRDSYEQYF
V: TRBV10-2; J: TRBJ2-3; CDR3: CASSDPTGGTDTQYF
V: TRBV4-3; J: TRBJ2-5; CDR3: CASSQETGGQETQYF
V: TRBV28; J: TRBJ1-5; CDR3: CASSDNNRGRPQHF
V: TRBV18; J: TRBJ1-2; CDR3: CASSRRGDRVNGYTF
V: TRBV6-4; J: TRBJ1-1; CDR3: CASSGEFGTRIAFF
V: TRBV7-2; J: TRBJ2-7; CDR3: CASSLAPDYEQYF
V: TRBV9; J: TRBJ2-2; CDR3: CASSVGTGGPGTGELFF
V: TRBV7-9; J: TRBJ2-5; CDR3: CASTWGGAGETQYF
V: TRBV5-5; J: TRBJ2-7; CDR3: CASSSIAGTYEQYF
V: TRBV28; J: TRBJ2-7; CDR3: CASSLDHRGHEQYF
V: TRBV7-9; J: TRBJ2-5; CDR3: CASHAPGDQETQYF
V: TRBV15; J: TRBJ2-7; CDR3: CATSRAPAGAYEQYF
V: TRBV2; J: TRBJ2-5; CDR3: CASSKLAAETQYF
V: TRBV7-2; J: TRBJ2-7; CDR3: CASSLDLTYEQYF
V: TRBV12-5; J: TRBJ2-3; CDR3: CASGLSWGTGTTLSNTDTQYF
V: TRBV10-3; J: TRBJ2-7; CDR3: CAISALRTSGSILDEQYF
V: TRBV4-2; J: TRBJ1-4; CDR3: CASSQVLVQLGVNEKLFF
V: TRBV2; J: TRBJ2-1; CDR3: CAARGSGDEQFF
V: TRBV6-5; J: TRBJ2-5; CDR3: CASNRNEETQYF
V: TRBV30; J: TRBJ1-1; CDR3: CAWRSWTANTEAFF
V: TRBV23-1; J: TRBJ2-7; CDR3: CASSQSGPGPYEQYF
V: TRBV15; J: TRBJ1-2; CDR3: CATGKSDYGYTF
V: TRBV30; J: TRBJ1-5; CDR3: CAWGGQLNQPQHF
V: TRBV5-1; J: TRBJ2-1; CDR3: CASSLQRSWDNEQFF
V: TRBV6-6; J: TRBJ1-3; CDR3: CASSTPASGNTIYF
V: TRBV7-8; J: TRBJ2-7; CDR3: CASSERDNTYEQYF
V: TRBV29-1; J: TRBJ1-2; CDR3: CSVPGGVYGYTF
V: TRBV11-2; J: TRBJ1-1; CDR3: CASSFNGAAPYEAFF